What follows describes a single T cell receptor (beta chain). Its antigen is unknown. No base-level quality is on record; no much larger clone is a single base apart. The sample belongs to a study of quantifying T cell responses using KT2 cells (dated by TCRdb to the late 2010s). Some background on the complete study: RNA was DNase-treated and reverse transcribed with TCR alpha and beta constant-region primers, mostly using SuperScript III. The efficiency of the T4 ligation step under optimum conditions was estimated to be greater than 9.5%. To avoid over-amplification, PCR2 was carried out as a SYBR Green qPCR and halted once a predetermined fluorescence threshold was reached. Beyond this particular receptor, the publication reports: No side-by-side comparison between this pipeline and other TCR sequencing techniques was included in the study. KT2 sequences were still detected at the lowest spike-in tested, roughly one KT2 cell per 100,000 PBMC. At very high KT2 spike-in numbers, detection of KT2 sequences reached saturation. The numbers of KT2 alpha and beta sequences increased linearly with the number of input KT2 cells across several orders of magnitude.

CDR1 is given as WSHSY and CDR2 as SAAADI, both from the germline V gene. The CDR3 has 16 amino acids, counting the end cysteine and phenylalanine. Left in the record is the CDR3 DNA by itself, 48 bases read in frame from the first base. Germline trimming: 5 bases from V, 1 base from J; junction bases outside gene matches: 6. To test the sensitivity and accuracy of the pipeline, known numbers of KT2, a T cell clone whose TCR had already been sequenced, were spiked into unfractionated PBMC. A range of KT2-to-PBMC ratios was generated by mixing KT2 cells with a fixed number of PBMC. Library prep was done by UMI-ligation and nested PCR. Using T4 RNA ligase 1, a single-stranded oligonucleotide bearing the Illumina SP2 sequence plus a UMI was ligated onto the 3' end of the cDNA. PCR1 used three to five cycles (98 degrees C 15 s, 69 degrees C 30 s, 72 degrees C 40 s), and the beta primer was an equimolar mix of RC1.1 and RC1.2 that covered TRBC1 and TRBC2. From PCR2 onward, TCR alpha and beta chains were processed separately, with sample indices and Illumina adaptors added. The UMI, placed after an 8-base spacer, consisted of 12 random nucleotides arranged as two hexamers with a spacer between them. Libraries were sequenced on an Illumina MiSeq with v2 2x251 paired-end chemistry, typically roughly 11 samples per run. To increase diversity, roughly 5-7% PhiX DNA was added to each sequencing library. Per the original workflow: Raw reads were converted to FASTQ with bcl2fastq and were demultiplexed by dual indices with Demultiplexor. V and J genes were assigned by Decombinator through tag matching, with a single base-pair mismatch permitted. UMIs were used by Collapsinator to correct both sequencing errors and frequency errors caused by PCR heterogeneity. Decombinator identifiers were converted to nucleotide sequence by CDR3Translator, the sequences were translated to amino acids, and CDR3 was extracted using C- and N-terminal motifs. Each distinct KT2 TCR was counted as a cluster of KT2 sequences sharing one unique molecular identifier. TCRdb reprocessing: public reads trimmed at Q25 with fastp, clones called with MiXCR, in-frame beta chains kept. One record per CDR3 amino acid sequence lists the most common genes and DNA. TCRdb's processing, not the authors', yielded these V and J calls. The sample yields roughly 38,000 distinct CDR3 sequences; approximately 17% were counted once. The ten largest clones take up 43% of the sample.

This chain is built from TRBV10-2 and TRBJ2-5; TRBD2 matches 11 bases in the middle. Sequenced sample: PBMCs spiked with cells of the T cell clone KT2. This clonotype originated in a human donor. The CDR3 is CASSISGTSGQETQYF. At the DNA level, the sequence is TGCGCCAGCAGTATTTCCGGGACTAGCGGCCAAGAGACCCAGTACTTC.